This T cell receptor (beta chain) was recovered during a study of T cell responses to AZD1222 COVID-19 vaccine. Sequencing used immunoSEQ multiplex PCR; TCRdb keeps in-frame clones, though not all of them. In the table there are about 120,000 clones, 70% to 90% of which are singletons. Trimming removed 6 bases at V and 4 bases at J, with 12 bases between. The CDR3 has 13 residues. Germline V gene lookup returns CDR1 SGHTA and CDR2 FQGTGA. The rearrangement joins TRBV7-3 to TRBJ1-1, with D unclear. Sequenced here: peripheral blood, sampled on day 0 of AZD1222 vaccination. This clonotype originated in an adult in good health. CDR3 protein: CASSAARTTEAFF. The CDR3 DNA sequence: TGTGCCAGCAGTGCAGCCCGGACCACTGAAGCTTTCTTT.